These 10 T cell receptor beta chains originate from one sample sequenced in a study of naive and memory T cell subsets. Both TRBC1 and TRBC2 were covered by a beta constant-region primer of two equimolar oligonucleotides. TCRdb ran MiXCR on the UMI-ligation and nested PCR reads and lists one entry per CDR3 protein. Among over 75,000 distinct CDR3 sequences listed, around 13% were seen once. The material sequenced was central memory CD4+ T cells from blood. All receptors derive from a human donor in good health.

In nucleotides, the CDR3 is TGCGCCAGCAGCTTGGGTTCAGGGGGCACCACTGAAGCTTTCTTT. Encoded protein: CASSLGSGGTTEAFF. The chain couples TRBV5-1 to TRBJ1-1; 8 bases are shared with TRBD1. The CDR3 covers 15 residues. Losses at the gene ends were 0 bases for V and 4 bases for J; bases not matched to a gene: 5. Germline CDR1 reads SGHRS; CDR2 reads YFSETQ.

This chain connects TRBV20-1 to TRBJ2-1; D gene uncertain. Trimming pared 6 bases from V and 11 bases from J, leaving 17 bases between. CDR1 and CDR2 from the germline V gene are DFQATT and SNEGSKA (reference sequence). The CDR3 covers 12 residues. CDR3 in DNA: TGCAGTGCCCGACCGGACCTCCGGCAGCAGTTCTTC. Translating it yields CSARPDLRQQFF.

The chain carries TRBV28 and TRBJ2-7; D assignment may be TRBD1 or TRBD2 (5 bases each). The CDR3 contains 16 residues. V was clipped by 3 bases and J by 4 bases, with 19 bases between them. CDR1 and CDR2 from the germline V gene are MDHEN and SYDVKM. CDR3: CASSLAGTRGGYEQYF. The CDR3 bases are TGTGCCAGCAGTTTGGCTGGTACGAGGGGCGGTTACGAGCAGTACTTC.

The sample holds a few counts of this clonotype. The CDR3 bases are TGCGCCAGCAGCTCAGGACCTAGCGGGAGCCCTGGAGACTACGAGCAGTACTTC. This codes for CASSSGPSGSPGDYEQYF. The chain couples TRBV5-1 to TRBJ2-7; 10 bases match TRBD2. This CDR3 is built from 18 residues. CDR1 and CDR2 (germline): SGHRS, YFSETQ. The junction had 15 bases not matched to a gene; V was cut back by 3 bases and J by 3 bases.

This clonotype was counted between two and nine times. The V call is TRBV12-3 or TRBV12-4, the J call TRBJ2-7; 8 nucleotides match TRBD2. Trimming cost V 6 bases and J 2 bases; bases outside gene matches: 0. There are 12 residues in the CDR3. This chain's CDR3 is CASRLAAYEQYF. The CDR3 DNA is TGTGCCAGCAGACTAGCGGCCTACGAGCAGTACTTC.

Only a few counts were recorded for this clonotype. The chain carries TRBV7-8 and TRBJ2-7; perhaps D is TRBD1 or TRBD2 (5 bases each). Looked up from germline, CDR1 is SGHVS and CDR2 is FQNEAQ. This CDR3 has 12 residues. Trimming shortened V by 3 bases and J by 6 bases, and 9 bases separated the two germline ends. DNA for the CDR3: TGTGCCAGCAGCTTGGGACCCGTCGAGCAGTACTTC. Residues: CASSLGPVEQYF.

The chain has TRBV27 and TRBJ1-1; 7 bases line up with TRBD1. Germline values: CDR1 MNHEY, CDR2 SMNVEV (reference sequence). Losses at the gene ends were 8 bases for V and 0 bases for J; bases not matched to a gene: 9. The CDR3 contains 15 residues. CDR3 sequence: CASRPGGFMNTEAFF. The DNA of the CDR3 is TGTGCCAGCCGACCAGGGGGATTCATGAACACTGAAGCTTTCTTT.

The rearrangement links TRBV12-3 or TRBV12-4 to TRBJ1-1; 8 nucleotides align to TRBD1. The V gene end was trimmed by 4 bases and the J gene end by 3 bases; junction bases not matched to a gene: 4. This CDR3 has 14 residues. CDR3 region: CASSSDREYTEAFF. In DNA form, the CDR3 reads TGTGCCAGCAGTTCGGACAGGGAGTACACTGAAGCTTTCTTT.

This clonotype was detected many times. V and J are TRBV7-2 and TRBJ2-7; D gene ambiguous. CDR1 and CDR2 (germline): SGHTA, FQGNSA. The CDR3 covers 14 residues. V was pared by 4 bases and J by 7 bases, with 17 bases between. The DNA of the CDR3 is TGTGCCAGCAGCTCTAGTAGGGCCCTAGAAGAGCAGTACTTC. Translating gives CASSSSRALEEQYF.

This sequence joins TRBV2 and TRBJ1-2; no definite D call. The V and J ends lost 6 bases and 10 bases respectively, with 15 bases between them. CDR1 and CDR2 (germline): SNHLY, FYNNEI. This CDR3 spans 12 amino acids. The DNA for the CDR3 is TGTGCCAGCAGGCCGGGCCCAGGTGACTACACCTTC. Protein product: CASRPGPGDYTF. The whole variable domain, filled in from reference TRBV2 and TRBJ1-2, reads EPEVTQTPSHQVTQMGQEVILRCVPISNHLYFYWYRQILGQKVEFLVSFYNNEISEKSEIFDDQFSVERPDGSNFTLKIRSTKLEDSAMYFCASRPGPGDYTFGSGTRLTVV.